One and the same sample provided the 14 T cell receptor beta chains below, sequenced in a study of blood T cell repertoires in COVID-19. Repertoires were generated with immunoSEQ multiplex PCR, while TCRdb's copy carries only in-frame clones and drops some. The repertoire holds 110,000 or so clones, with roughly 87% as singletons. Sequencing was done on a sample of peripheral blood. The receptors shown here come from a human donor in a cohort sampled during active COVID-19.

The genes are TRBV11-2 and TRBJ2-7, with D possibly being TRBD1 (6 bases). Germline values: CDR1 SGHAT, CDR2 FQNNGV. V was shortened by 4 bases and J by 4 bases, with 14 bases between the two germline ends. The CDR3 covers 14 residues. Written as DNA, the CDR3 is TGTGCCAGCAGCTGGGGGCAGAGTAGGTACGAGCAGTACTTC. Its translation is CASSWGQSRYEQYF.

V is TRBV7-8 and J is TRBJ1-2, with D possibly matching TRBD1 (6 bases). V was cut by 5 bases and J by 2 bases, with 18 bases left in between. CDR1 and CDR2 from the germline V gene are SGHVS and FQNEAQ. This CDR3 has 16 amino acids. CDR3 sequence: CASSPSVTGVNYGYTF. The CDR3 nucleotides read TGTGCCAGCAGCCCCTCCGTGACAGGCGTGAACTATGGCTACACCTTC.

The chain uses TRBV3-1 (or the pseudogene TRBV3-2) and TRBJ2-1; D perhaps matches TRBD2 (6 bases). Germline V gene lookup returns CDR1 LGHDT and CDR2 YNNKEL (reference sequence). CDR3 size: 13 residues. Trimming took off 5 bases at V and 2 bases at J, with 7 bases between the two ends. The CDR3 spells CASSSGAYNEQFF. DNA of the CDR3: TGTGCCAGCAGCTCGGGGGCCTACAATGAGCAGTTCTTC.

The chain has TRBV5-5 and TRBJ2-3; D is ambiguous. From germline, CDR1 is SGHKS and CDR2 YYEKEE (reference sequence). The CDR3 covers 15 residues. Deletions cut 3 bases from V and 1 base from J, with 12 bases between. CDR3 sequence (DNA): TGTGCCAGCAGCTCGCAGAATTCAGGCACAGATACGCAGTATTTT. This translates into CASSSQNSGTDTQYF.

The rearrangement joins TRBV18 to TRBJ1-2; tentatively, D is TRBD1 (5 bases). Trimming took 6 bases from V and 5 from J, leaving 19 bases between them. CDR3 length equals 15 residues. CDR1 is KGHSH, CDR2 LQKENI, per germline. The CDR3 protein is CASSADSFYGYGYTF. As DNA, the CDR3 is TGTGCCAGCTCGGCCGACAGCTTTTACGGATATGGCTACACCTTC.

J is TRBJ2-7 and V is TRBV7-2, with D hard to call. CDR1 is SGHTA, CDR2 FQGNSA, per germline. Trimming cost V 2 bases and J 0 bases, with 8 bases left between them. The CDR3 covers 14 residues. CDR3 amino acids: CASSLSVLSYEQYF. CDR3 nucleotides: TGTGCCAGCAGCTTATCGGTCCTCTCCTACGAGCAGTACTTC.

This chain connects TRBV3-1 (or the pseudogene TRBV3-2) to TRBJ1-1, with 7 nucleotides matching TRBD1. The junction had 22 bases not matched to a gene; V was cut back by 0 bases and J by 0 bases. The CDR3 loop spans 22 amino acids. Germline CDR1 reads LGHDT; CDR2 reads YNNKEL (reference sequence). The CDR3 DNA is TGTGCCAGCAGCCAAGACAGGGACAGCTCAGGTAAAAAATGGTTCATGAACACTGAAGCTTTCTTT. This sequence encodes CASSQDRDSSGKKWFMNTEAFF.

CDR3 protein: CASSLNNGWAKLFF. Written as DNA, the CDR3 is TGTGCCAGCAGCTTGAACAATGGATGGGCTAAACTGTTTTTT. The J gene is TRBJ1-4, the V gene TRBV5-4; the D is unclear. V lost 1 base and J lost 11, with 15 bases in between. This CDR3 region has 14 residues. Per the germline V gene, CDR1 is SGHNT and CDR2 is YYREEE (reference sequence).

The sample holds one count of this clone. CDR3 sequence (DNA): TGTGCCAGCAGCCAAGAAGCTACCAGGGTATTCGGCAATGAGCAGTTCTTC. This gives the protein CASSQEATRVFGNEQFF. The V call is TRBV14, the J call TRBJ2-1, with D possibly being TRBD1 (5 bases). Germline assignment: CDR1 SGHDN and CDR2 FVKESK. This CDR3 is built from 17 residues. V gave up 0 bases and J gave up 6 bases, with 18 bases separating them.

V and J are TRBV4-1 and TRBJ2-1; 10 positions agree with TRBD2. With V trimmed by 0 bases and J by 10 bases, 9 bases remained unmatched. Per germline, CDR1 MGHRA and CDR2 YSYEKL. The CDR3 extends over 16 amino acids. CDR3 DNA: TGCGCCAGCAGCCAAGAGCCAGCGGGGGGGGTTCGGGAGCAGTTCTTC. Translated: CASSQEPAGGVREQFF.

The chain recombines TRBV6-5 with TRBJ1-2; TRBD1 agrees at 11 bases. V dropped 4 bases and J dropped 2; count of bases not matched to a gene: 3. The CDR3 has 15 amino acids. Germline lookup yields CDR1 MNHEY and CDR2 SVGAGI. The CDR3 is CASSSRDRGNYGYTF. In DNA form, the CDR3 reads TGTGCCAGCAGTTCCCGGGACAGGGGGAACTATGGCTACACCTTC.

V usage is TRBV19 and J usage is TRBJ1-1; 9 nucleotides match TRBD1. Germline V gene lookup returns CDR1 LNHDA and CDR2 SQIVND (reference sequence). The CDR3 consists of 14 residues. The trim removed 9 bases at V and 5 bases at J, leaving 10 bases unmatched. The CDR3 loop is CASSPGQGGTEAFF. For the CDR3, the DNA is TGTGCCAGCTCGCCGGGACAGGGAGGGACTGAAGCTTTCTTT.

CDR3 DNA sequence: TGTGCCAGCAGCCTCCGCGGACAGGGGACCCAAGAGACCCAGTACTTC. It codes for CASSLRGQGTQETQYF. The chain combines TRBV7-2 with TRBJ2-5; TRBD1 aligns across 9 bases. V lost 5 bases to trimming and J lost 1 base; unmatched junction nucleotides: 8. Germline values: CDR1 SGHTA, CDR2 FQGNSA. This CDR3 is 16 amino acids long.

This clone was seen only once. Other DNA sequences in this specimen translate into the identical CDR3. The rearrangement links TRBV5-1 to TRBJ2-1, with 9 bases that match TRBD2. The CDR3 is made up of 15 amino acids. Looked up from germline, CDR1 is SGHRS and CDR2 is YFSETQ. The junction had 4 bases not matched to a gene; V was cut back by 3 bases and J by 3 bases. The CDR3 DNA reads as TGCGCCAGCAGCTCGCGACTAGCGGACTACAATGAGCAGTTCTTC. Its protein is CASSSRLADYNEQFF.